The 5 T cell receptor beta chains given below trace back to one sample, sequenced in a study of CXCR3-negative and CXCR3-positive naive CD8 T cells. Regarding the study as a whole: Naive cells positive for CXCR3 carried more hydrophobic TRB CDR3s than CXCR3-negative ones.

Each TRB cDNA library was prepared by 5' RACE (with UMI labels). From its re-call of the 5' RACE reads, TCRdb lists each CDR3 protein once, without DNA. This sample contains about 90,000 distinct CDR3 sequences. Antigens for these TCRs are unknown. Specimen: naive CXCR3+ CD8+ T cells from blood. The subset is: CD45RO-CCR7+CD27+CD95- naive CD8+ T cells expressing CXCR3 (TNR3+). All receptors derive from a human donor in good health. Some clones in this sample may be carry-over from other donors' samples.

The V gene is TRBV6-2 or TRBV6-3, the J gene TRBJ1-2; lacking DNA, the TRBD1 call made by TCRdb goes unchecked. The germline V gene encodes CDR1 MNHEY and CDR2 SVGEGT. The CDR3 length is 14 residues. The CDR3 loop reads CASSGQGNDYGYTF.

CDR3 loop: CASSYLPSSYEQYF. The chain carries TRBV7-9 and TRBJ2-7. This CDR3 region has 14 residues. The germline CDR1 and CDR2 sequences are SEHNR and FQNEAQ (reference sequence).

The chain carries TRBV4-2 and TRBJ2-6; checking the TCRdb D call of TRBD1 is not possible without DNA. Looked up from germline, CDR1 is LGHNA and CDR2 is YNFKEQ. This CDR3 spans 15 amino acids. CDR3 loop: CASSQDGRRANVLTF.

The rearrangement links TRBV4-2 to TRBJ2-2. The CDR3 is made up of 13 amino acids. CDR1 and CDR2 from the germline V gene are LGHNA and YNFKEQ. CDR3 sequence reads: CASSQDAVGELFF.

The V gene is TRBV4-3, the J gene TRBJ2-1; the D gene TCRdb calls, TRBD2, cannot be checked with no DNA. The CDR3 contains 19 residues. Germline V gene lookup returns CDR1 LGHNA and CDR2 YSLEER. The CDR3 sequence is CASSQDGASGGISYNEQFF.